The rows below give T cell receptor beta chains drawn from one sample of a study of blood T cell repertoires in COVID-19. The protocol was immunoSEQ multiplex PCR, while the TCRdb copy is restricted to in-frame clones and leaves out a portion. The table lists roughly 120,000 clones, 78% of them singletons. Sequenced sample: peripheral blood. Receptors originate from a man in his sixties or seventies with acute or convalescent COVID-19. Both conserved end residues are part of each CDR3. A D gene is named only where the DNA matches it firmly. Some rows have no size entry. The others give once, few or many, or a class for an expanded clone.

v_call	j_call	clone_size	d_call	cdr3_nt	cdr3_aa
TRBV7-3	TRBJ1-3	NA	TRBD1	TGTGCCAGCAGCCCTCGACAGGGGGTGAGCACCATATATTTT	CASSPRQGVSTIYF
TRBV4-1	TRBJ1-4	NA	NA	TGCGCCAGCAGCCAAGATCAGGTTGAAAAACTGTTTTTT	CASSQDQVEKLFF
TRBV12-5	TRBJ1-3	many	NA	TGTGCTAGTGTTCCCACGACAGGTGCTTACTCTGGAAACACCATATATTTT	CASVPTTGAYSGNTIYF
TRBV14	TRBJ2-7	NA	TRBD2	TGTGCCAGCAGCGCCCTAGCGGGGGGATACGAGCAGTACTTC	CASSALAGGYEQYF
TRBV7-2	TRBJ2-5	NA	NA	TGTGCCAGCAGCTTAGTCTCGGCGGTTATCCAAGAGACCCAGTACTTC	CASSLVSAVIQETQYF
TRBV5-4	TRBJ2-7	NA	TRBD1	TGTGCCAGCTCCGGGAGACAGGGGGGAACCTACGAGCAGTACTTC	CASSGRQGGTYEQYF
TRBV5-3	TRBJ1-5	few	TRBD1	TGTGCCAGAACAAGGGGGCGCATCGGTCAGCCCCAGCATTTT	CARTRGRIGQPQHF
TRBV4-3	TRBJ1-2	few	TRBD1	TGCGCCAGCAGCCAGGATCCGGGACAGGGCATCGGCTACACCTTC	CASSQDPGQGIGYTF
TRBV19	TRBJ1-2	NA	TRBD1	TGTGCCAGTAGTAGCCGGACAGGGGGCTATGGCTACACCTTC	CASSSRTGGYGYTF
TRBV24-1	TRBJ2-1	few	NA	TGTGCCACCAGTGATCGCAACAGTGGACTTCCGGGTGGGAATGAGCAGTTCTTC	CATSDRNSGLPGGNEQFF
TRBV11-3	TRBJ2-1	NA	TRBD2	TGTGCCAGCAGCCTCACGGCGGGGGGGCAGGCTGAGCAGTTCTTC	CASSLTAGGQAEQFF
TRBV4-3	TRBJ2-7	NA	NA	TGCGCCAGCAGCCCGCGGGACTTCGACTACGAGCAGTACTTC	CASSPRDFDYEQYF
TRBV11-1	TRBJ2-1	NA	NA	TGTGCCAGCAGTTTAGCCCGGCAGGGGTGGAATGAGCAGTTCTTC	CASSLARQGWNEQFF
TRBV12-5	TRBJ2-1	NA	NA	TGTGCTAGTGGTTTGGTACCCTCGCCGGGACACCGTCGATGGGATGAGCAGTTCTTC	CASGLVPSPGHRRWDEQFF
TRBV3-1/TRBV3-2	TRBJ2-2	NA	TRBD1	TGTGCCAGCAGCCAAGGGACAGGGTTGGTCGGGGAGCTGTTTTTT	CASSQGTGLVGELFF
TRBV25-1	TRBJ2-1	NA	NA	TGTGCCAGCAGTGATCCCACAGGGTCTAACTACAATGAGCAGTTCTTC	CASSDPTGSNYNEQFF
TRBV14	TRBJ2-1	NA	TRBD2	TGTGCCAGCAGCCCCCTTGGGAGGGACAATGAGCAGTTCTTC	CASSPLGRDNEQFF
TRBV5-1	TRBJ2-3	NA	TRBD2	TGCGCCAGCAGCTTTAAACTAGCGGGGGGGACAGATACGCAGTATTTT	CASSFKLAGGTDTQYF
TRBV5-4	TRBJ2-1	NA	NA	TGTGCCAGCACCTTAGGGGGGGTTACCTACAATGAGCAGTTCTTC	CASTLGGVTYNEQFF
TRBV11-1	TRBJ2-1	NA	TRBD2	TGTGCCAGCAGCAACACTAGCGGGGGGACCTACAATGAGCAGTTCTTC	CASSNTSGGTYNEQFF
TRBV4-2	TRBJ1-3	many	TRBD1	TGTGCCAGCAGCCGTCAGGGGGCTCCTGGAAACACCATATATTTT	CASSRQGAPGNTIYF
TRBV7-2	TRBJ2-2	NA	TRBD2	TGTGCCAGCAGCTTACTCGGGGGGGCAACCGGGGAGCTGTTTTTT	CASSLLGGATGELFF
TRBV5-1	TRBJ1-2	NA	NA	TGCGCCAGCAGTTGGCAGCCGGGGACTAACTATGGCTACACCTTC	CASSWQPGTNYGYTF
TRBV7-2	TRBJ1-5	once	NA	TGTGCCAGCAGCTTAGTTGTAGGCAATCAGCCCCAGCATTTT	CASSLVVGNQPQHF
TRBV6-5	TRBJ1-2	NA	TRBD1	TGTGCCAGCAGCGGACAGGGGGCGGACTATGGCTACACCTTC	CASSGQGADYGYTF
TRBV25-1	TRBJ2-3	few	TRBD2	TGTGCCAGCACGGCGGGGGGTTCGAACACGCAGTATTTT	CASTAGGSNTQYF
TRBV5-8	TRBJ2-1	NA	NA	TGTGCCAGCAGCCGTAGTCCCAAGGACAGGCAGTTCTTC	CASSRSPKDRQFF
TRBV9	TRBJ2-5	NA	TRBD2	TGTGCCAGCAGCGGGAAACTAGCGGGGGGGCCCCAGGAGACCCAGTACTTC	CASSGKLAGGPQETQYF
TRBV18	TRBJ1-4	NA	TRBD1	TGTGCCAGCTCATCCGGGACAGTCCCGGCGGACGAAAAACTGTTTTTT	CASSSGTVPADEKLFF
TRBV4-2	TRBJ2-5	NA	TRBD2	TGTGCCAGCAGCCCTAGCGGGGGGCCTCGTTCTTCAGAGACCCAGTACTTC	CASSPSGGPRSSETQYF
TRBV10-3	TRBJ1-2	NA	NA	TGTGCCATCAGTGAGTCAAAACCAGGGTCGGGTGGCTACACCTTC	CAISESKPGSGGYTF
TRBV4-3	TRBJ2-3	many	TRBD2	TGCGCCAGCAGCCTAACGACTAGCGGGGGGGCGGAAACGCAGTATTTT	CASSLTTSGGAETQYF
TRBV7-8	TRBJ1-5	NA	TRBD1	TGTGCCAGCAGCTTCCAGACAGGGGAAATCAATCAGCCCCAGCATTTT	CASSFQTGEINQPQHF
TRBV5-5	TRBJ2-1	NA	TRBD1	TGTGCCAGCAGCTGGGGGGACAGGGCAAATGAGCAGTTCTTC	CASSWGDRANEQFF
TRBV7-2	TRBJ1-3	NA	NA	TGTGCCAGCAGCCCTGAGATGATCTCTGGAAACACCATATATTTT	CASSPEMISGNTIYF
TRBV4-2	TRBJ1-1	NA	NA	TGTGCCAGCAGCCAAGTGGGGGGGCCAGGCACTGAAGCTTTCTTT	CASSQVGGPGTEAFF
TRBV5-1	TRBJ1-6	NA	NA	TGCGCCAGCAGCTTGATGACTGCGGAACATAATTCACCCCTCCACTTT	CASSLMTAEHNSPLHF
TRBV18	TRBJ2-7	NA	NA	TGTGCCAGCTCTAACAGGGATCTACTATCCTACGAGCAGTACTTC	CASSNRDLLSYEQYF
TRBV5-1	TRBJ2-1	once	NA	TGCGCCAGCAGCTTGGCCACCCTCGGTGAGCAGTTCTTC	CASSLATLGEQFF
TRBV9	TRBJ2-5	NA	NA	TGTGCCAGCAGCGTAGTCGGAGAGACCCAGTACTTC	CASSVVGETQYF
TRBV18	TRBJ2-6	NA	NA	TGTGCCAGCTCACCTCTACCTTTGATGACGGGGGAGACAGGGGCCAACGTCCTGACTTTC	CASSPLPLMTGETGANVLTF
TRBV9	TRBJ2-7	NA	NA	TGTGCCAGCAGCGTAACAGGGTCGATCTCCGAGCAGTACTTC	CASSVTGSISEQYF
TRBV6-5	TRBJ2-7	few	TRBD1	TGTGCCAGCAGTAAGGACAGGGGGTCCTACGAGCAGTACTTC	CASSKDRGSYEQYF
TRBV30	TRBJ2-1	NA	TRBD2	TGTGCCTGGAGCGGGGGGGCCTATGAGCAGTTCTTC	CAWSGGAYEQFF
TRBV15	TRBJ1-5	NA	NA	TGTGCCACCAGCAGCCACAGGGATCGGGATCAGCCCCAGCATTTT	CATSSHRDRDQPQHF